This note documents a single T cell receptor (beta chain) sequence. Original handling: It was from reference gene primer amplification that nucleated cell counts were estimated. Produced via immunoSEQ multiplex PCR; TCRdb's table is partial and in-frame only. V, J and clone size are those of that table, while D and trimming were read from the DNA. The sample lists approximately 280,000 clones, roughly 90% occurring once. This CDR3 is 15 amino acids long. Germline CDR1 reads SGHRS; CDR2 reads YFSETQ. With 0 bases removed from V and 0 bases from J, the gap between germline ends came to 8 bases. The data stem from a study of blood T cell repertoires in COVID-19. Study information: Whether acute or convalescent, the COVID-19 samples came from the United States, Italy and Spain. T cells, B-cell-depleted T cells, or PBMCs provided the cDNA or gDNA that served as material.

What was sequenced was peripheral blood. J is TRBJ2-3 and V is TRBV5-1; D is perhaps TRBD2 (5 bases). The source is a woman in her fifties or sixties with acute or convalescent COVID-19. CDR3 amino acids: CASSLARTSTDTQYF. As DNA, the CDR3 is TGCGCCAGCAGCTTGGCCAGGACTAGCACAGATACGCAGTATTTT.